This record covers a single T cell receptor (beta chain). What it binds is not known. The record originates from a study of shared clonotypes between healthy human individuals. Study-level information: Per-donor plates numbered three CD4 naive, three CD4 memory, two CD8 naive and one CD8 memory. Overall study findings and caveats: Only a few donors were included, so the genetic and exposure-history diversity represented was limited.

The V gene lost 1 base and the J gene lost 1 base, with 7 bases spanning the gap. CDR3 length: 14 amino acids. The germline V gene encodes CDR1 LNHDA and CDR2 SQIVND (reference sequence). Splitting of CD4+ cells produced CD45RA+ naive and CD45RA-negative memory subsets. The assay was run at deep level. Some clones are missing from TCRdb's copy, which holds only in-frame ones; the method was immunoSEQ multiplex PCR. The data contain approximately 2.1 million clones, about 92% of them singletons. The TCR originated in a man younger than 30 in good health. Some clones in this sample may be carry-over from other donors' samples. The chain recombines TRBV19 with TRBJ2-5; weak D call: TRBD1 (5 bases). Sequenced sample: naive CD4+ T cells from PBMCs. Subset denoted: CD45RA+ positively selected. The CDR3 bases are TGTGCCAGTAGTATAGGGGGCTTCCAAGAGACCCAGTACTTC. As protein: CASSIGGFQETQYF.